This T cell receptor beta chain was obtained from a study of Ad26.COV2.S vaccination and SARS-CoV-2 variants. Study context: Into the muscle, Ad26.COV2.S was dosed once or twice, 56 days apart.

For this clone: The antigen is unknown.

Findings and limits, study-wide: Analytic work on TCR breadth and depth might have understated the full extent of total T cell responses. Vaccine and placebo recipients had comparable breadth of non-spike TCRs. People given the vaccine had a wider spike-specific TCR breadth than placebo recipients did.

The repertoire was sequenced with immunoSEQ multiplex PCR; TCRdb's copy has only in-frame clones and lacks some. This sample has some 480,000 clones, with roughly 87% found just once. The CDR3 is 14 residues long. The germline V and J ends were trimmed by 2 bases and 2 bases, with 9 bases remaining between them. Looked up from germline, CDR1 is KGHDR and CDR2 is SFDVKD. Treatment given: over 15 received Ad26.COV2.S at low or high dose, single or two shots; about 5 received placebo; per-sample allocation not given. The investigators took samples on day 63 after the first vaccine or placebo injection. V usage is TRBV24-1 and J usage is TRBJ2-7, with D unresolved. This sequence originates from a person between 18 and 65 years old who received the Ad26.COV2.S COVID-19 vaccine or a placebo. The sample was peripheral blood, taken in a trial of Ad26.COV2.S vaccine versus placebo. Here the CDR3 DNA reads TGTGCCACCAGTGATTCCCGTTTTCCCTACGAGCAGTACTTC. It is translated as CATSDSRFPYEQYF.